Listed below are T cell receptor beta chains from one sample, sequenced in a study of CD8 T cells in ankylosing spondylitis. MiXCR, applied by TCRdb to the 5' RACE reads, yields one record per CDR3 protein. Here the sample spans 150,000 to 200,000 distinct CDR3 sequences, 9.5% to 13% being singletons. Input material: blood, either unsorted or a sorted T cell fraction (not recorded which). The receptors were gathered from a male donor with ankylosing spondylitis or in good health (not recorded which). CDR3s include the opening cysteine and the closing phenylalanine or tryptophan. Each record gives: clone size, V gene, J gene, D gene, CDR3 DNA, CDR3 protein. The D gene is left open where the match is weak. Only part of the rows carry a size: once, few, many, or a class if the clone is expanded.

many	TRBV12-3/TRBV12-4	TRBJ1-1	-	TGTGCCAGCATCTTGGCTGGGGTGAACACTGAAGCTTTCTTT	CASILAGVNTEAFF
many	TRBV6-5	TRBJ2-5	-	TGTGCCAGCAGTTACTCGGGGGGGACCCAGTACTTC	CASSYSGGTQYF
many	TRBV4-1	TRBJ2-2	TRBD2	TGCGCCAGCAGCGCCCGACTAGCGGCTAACACCGGGGAGCTGTTTTTT	CASSARLAANTGELFF
many	TRBV27	TRBJ2-3	TRBD2	TGTGCCAGCAGGGAGGGACTACTCACAGATACGCAGTATTTT	CASREGLLTDTQYF
many	TRBV6-5	TRBJ2-7	TRBD2	TGTGCCAGCAGTTACCCTAGCGGGAACCCCGAGCAGTACTTC	CASSYPSGNPEQYF
few	TRBV28	TRBJ2-7	-	TGTGCCAGCACCACCCGAGCCTCGAAGGTGTCCTCCTACGAGCAGTACTTC	CASTTRASKVSSYEQYF
many	TRBV12-3/TRBV12-4	TRBJ1-4	-	TGTGCCAGCAGTTCCCAGGGTTCCAATGAAAAACTGTTTTTT	CASSSQGSNEKLFF
many	TRBV10-3	TRBJ2-2	-	TGTGCCATCAGTGATCATAAGCGCCAGGTCACCGGGGAGCTGTTTTTT	CAISDHKRQVTGELFF
many	TRBV4-1	TRBJ2-1	TRBD2	TGCGCCAGCAGCCAAACTAGCGGGATCTACAATGAGCAGTTCTTC	CASSQTSGIYNEQFF
many	TRBV9	TRBJ2-1	TRBD1	TGTGCCGGGAAGAGGGACAGGGGCTACAATGAGCAGTTCTTC	CAGKRDRGYNEQFF
many	TRBV12-3/TRBV12-4	TRBJ1-2	-	TGTGCCAGCAGCCCAGGATCGGGAAAAGCGATCTATGGCTACACCTTC	CASSPGSGKAIYGYTF
-	TRBV10-3	TRBJ2-3	TRBD1	TGTGCCATCAGTGGCGACAGGGGGATAAGAACAGATACGCAGTATTTT	CAISGDRGIRTDTQYF
few	TRBV2	TRBJ1-5	TRBD1	TGTGCCAGCAGTGTAAGTCAGGGGGCGAGTCAGCCCCAGCATTTT	CASSVSQGASQPQHF
many	TRBV5-1	TRBJ2-2	TRBD1	TGCGCCAGCAGCTGGACGGGACAGTTCACCGGGGAGCTGTTTTTT	CASSWTGQFTGELFF
many	TRBV20-1	TRBJ1-1	-	TGCAGTGCCCTAGGTGACACTGAAGCTTTCTTT	CSALGDTEAFF
many	TRBV7-6	TRBJ2-2	-	TGTGCCAGCAGCTTAGAGCGCGGGGAGCTGTTTTTT	CASSLERGELFF
-	TRBV9	TRBJ2-7	-	TGTGCCAGCAGCGTAGGGTCTCGACCGTCCTACGAGCAGTACTTC	CASSVGSRPSYEQYF
-	TRBV24-1	TRBJ2-1	-	TGTGCCACCAGTGAGGGCCGCCTGAATGAGCAGTTCTTC	CATSEGRLNEQFF
many	TRBV29-1	TRBJ2-5	-	TGCAGTTTAAACAGGGCCAGTCAAGAGACCCAGTACTTC	CSLNRASQETQYF
-	TRBV5-5	TRBJ2-2	-	TGTGCCAGCAGCTTCACCGGGATGAGCACCGGGGAGCTGTTTTTT	CASSFTGMSTGELFF
many	TRBV5-1	TRBJ2-7	-	TGCGCCAGCAGCTTGGCCTCCACCGGGGGGCGTCGAATCTACGAGCAGTACTTC	CASSLASTGGRRIYEQYF
many	TRBV29-1	TRBJ2-7	TRBD2	TGCAGCGTTAACGGCGGGAGCTCCTACGAGCAGTACTTC	CSVNGGSSYEQYF
many	TRBV24-1	TRBJ1-5	-	TGTGCCACCAGTGATTTGCATCAGGGCCGGGGGAGCAATCAGCCCCAGCATTTT	CATSDLHQGRGSNQPQHF
many	TRBV20-1	TRBJ1-2	TRBD1	TGCAGTGGAACAGGGGTTGGAAACTATGGCTACACCTTC	CSGTGVGNYGYTF
few	TRBV7-2	TRBJ1-1	-	TGTGCCAGCAGCTTAGCGCAGGGCGCCTTAATGAACACTGAAGCTTTCTTT	CASSLAQGALMNTEAFF
many	TRBV20-1	TRBJ2-4	TRBD2	TGCAGTGTTTCTGGCGGGAGTTTAGCCAAAAACATTCAGTACTTC	CSVSGGSLAKNIQYF
-	TRBV4-3	TRBJ2-2	TRBD2	TGCGCCAGCAGCCCACGTAGCGGGGGCTCCGGGGAGCTGTTTTTT	CASSPRSGGSGELFF
few	TRBV11-3	TRBJ2-6	TRBD1	TGTGCCAGTACCGGGGACAGAAATTCTGGGGCCAACGTCCTGACTTTC	CASTGDRNSGANVLTF
many	TRBV20-1	TRBJ2-1	-	TGCAGTGCTAGAACTAGTGCTACTTCCAATGAGCAGTTCTTC	CSARTSATSNEQFF
-	TRBV2	TRBJ2-1	-	TGTGCCAGCCACTTCCAATCCTACAATGAGCAGTTCTTC	CASHFQSYNEQFF
few	TRBV7-2	TRBJ1-2	-	TGTGCCAGCAGCTCGGAGTGGGATGGCTACACCTTC	CASSSEWDGYTF
few	TRBV27	TRBJ2-2	-	TGTGCCACCAGGGGACTTACGAACACCGGGGAGCTGTTTTTT	CATRGLTNTGELFF
many	TRBV3-1	TRBJ2-7	-	TGTGCCAGCAGCTTCCCGGGGACCGGAATCTACGAGCAGTACTTC	CASSFPGTGIYEQYF
many	TRBV6-5	TRBJ2-2	-	TGTGCCAGCAGTTACTTCCAGGGGGAGCTGTTTTTT	CASSYFQGELFF
many	TRBV12-3/TRBV12-4	TRBJ2-2	-	TGTGCCAGCAGTTCCCTCGGGTTCGGGGAGCTGTTTTTT	CASSSLGFGELFF
many	TRBV20-1	TRBJ2-2	TRBD2	TGCAGTGCTAGAGATGTGCGGGAGGGCACCGGGGAGCTGTTTTTT	CSARDVREGTGELFF
many	TRBV28	TRBJ2-1	TRBD2	TGTGCCAGCAGTCACCACCTGACTAGCGGGGAATTCTACAATGAGCAGTTCTTC	CASSHHLTSGEFYNEQFF
few	TRBV7-9	TRBJ2-3	-	TGTGCCAGCAGCTTAGCGGTCGAGGGGGTGATCACAGATACGCAGTATTTT	CASSLAVEGVITDTQYF
many	TRBV12-3/TRBV12-4	TRBJ2-7	TRBD1	TGTGCCAGCAGTTTAGGTTTAGGGACAGGGTTACACGAGCAGTACTTC	CASSLGLGTGLHEQYF
-	TRBV3-1	TRBJ2-5	-	TGTGCCAGCAGCCAAGATTGGCGGTACCAAGAGACCCAGTACTTC	CASSQDWRYQETQYF
-	TRBV7-6	TRBJ2-5	-	TGTGCCAGCAGCTTTAGACTTCAAGAGACCCAGTACTTC	CASSFRLQETQYF
-	TRBV7-9	TRBJ1-5	-	TGTGCCAGCAGCTTATGGTCCGGGGCTCGGGATCAGCCCCAGCATTTT	CASSLWSGARDQPQHF
-	TRBV28	TRBJ1-6	-	TGTGCCAGCAGTTTCGCAGGCTCAAATTCACCCCTCCACTTT	CASSFAGSNSPLHF
many	TRBV7-8	TRBJ2-1	TRBD2	TGTGCCAGCAGCTTAGGAGGGAGGGCTTACAATGAGCAGTTCTTC	CASSLGGRAYNEQFF
-	TRBV11-2	TRBJ2-7	-	TGTGCCAGCAGCTTAGAGCCTCGGGGGCTTGAGCAGTACTTC	CASSLEPRGLEQYF
many	TRBV5-1	TRBJ2-3	-	TGCGCCAGCAGCTTAGGCGGGGCCGGGGATACGCAGTATTTT	CASSLGGAGDTQYF
many	TRBV20-1	TRBJ2-3	-	TGCAGTGCTAGATGGGCCGGGATTACAGATACGCAGTATTTT	CSARWAGITDTQYF
many	TRBV19	TRBJ2-1	TRBD2	TGTGCCAGTAGTACAAGCGGGATCTACAATGAGCAGTTCTTC	CASSTSGIYNEQFF
few	TRBV15	TRBJ2-5	-	TGTGCCACCAGCAGGGACCAAGAGACCCAGTACTTC	CATSRDQETQYF